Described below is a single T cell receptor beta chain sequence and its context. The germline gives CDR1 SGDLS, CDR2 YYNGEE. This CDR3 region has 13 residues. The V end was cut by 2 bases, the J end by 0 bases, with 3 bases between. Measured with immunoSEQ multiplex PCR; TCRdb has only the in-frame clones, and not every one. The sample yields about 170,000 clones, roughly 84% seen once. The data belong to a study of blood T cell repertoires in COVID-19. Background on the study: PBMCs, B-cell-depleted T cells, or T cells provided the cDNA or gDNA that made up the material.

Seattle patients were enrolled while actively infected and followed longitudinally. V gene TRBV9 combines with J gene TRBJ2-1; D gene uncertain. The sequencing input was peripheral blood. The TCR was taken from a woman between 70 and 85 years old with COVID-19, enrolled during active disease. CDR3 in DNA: TGTGCCAGCAGCGTCGGCTCCTACAATGAGCAGTTCTTC. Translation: CASSVGSYNEQFF. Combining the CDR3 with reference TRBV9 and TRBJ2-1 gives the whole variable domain DSGVTQTPKHLITATGQRVTLRCSPRSGDLSVYWYQQSLDQGLQFLIQYYNGEERAKGNILERFSAQQFPDLHSELNLSSLELGDSALYFCASSVGSYNEQFFGPGTRLTVL.